This entry lists 16 T cell receptor beta chains sequenced from one sample in a study of blood T cells in healthy people across ages (dated by TCRdb to 2015 to 2017). Receptor amplification or capture employed 5' RACE. The run used an Illumina HiSeq 2500. A second roughly 6 to 11 cycle PCR used a sample-barcoded 5' primer and a J-beta primer mix. TCRdb took the public reads, trimmed them with fastp at Q25, ran MiXCR for clone calling and kept in-frame beta chains. Identical CDR3 proteins give one entry, which carries the most common genes and DNA. This sample lists fewer than 950,000 distinct CDR3 sequences; roughly 50% were detected once. The ten largest clones take up approximately 41% of the sample. Sequencing was carried out using blood. The receptors were gathered from a man of 80 years or more in good health.

V and J are TRBV2 and TRBJ2-4, with D unclear. The end of the DNA aligns better with TRBJ2-7, so the J call may be wrong. Germline V CDR1 and CDR2: SNHLY, FYNNEI. CDR3 length equals 12 residues. The CDR3 DNA sequence: TGTGCCAGCAGTGCGACCACCTACGAGCAGTACTTC. It encodes CASSATTYEQYF.

The DNA of the CDR3 is TGCACCACCCGGGAGTCCCATGAAGCTTTCTTT. The encoded protein is CTTRESHEAFF. The chain links TRBV29-1 to TRBJ1-1, with no clear D. The germline CDR1 and CDR2 sequences are SQVTM and ANQGSEA. This CDR3 region has 11 residues.

The J gene is TRBJ2-3, the V gene TRBV6-1, with a tentative D call TRBD1 (6 bases). Trimming pared 7 bases from V and 14 bases from J, leaving 22 bases between. The length of the CDR3 is 13 residues. Germline assignment: CDR1 MNHNS and CDR2 SASEGT. CDR3 in DNA: TGTGCCAGCACCGAAACAGGGACCAGATACGCGTATTTT. It codes for CASTETGTRYAYF.

This clonotype was observed a handful of times. The chain has TRBV24-1 and TRBJ2-1, with 9 bases matching TRBD1. From germline, CDR1 is KGHDR and CDR2 SFDVKD. Trimming removed 7 bases from V and 8 bases from J; junction bases left unmatched: 5. CDR3 length: 13 amino acids. CDR3 DNA: TGTGCCACCAGGGGGACAGGGAACGATGAGCAGTTCTTC. It codes for CATRGTGNDEQFF.

The V gene is TRBV6-6, the J gene TRBJ2-4, with no clear D. The J call may be faulty, since TRBJ2-7 better matches the DNA end. CDR3 length equals 17 residues. CDR1 and CDR2 (germline): MNHNY, SVGAGI (reference sequence). The CDR3 DNA sequence: TGTGCCAGCAGTTATAGCCCCATAGCCCCCTGGTTCTACGAGCAGTACTTC. It is translated as CASSYSPIAPWFYEQYF.

This rearrangement joins TRBV5-1 to TRBJ2-2; TRBD1 might be the D (6 bases). V gave up 0 bases and J gave up 6 bases, with 9 bases separating them. The CDR3 covers 14 residues. Germline values: CDR1 SGHRS, CDR2 YFSETQ. In nucleotides, the CDR3 is TGCGCCAGCAGCTTGGACAGGGTCGCCGGGGAGCTGTTTTTT. It translates to CASSLDRVAGELFF.

This sequence joins TRBV7-9 and TRBJ2-5; D possibly corresponds to TRBD1 (6 bases). CDR1 is SEHNR, CDR2 FQNEAQ, per germline (reference sequence). The CDR3 spans 14 residues. The germline V and J ends were trimmed by 3 bases and 5 bases, with 13 bases remaining between them. In DNA, the CDR3 is TGTGCCAGCAGCTTTGGGGGCCGAACGGAGACCCAGTACTTC. Protein: CASSFGGRTETQYF.

Concerning this clonotype itself: Here the CDR3 omits its conserved ending phenylalanine or tryptophan, so a read error is the likely source. The chain recombines TRBV12-3 or TRBV12-4 with TRBJ1-2; D perhaps matches TRBD1 (6 bases). The CDR3 length is 16 residues. V was shortened by 3 bases and J by 4 bases, with 18 bases between the two germline ends. Written as DNA, the CDR3 is TGTGCCAGCAGTTTCCCGATCGGGGGCGACCCCTATGGCTACACCTTG. Translating gives CASSFPIGGDPYGYTL.

The rearrangement joins TRBV5-1 to TRBJ2-4; no reliable D call. Near its end, the DNA agrees better with TRBJ2-7, so the J call may be wrong. CDR1 is SGHRS and CDR2 is YFSETQ in the germline V gene. The CDR3 runs 17 residues. The CDR3 nucleotides read TGCGCCAGCAGCTTGGATTTCAGGTCCCCGACCAAATACGAGCAGTACTTC. Amino acid sequence: CASSLDFRSPTKYEQYF.

This clonotype was recorded a few times. The V and J genes are TRBV12-3 or TRBV12-4 and TRBJ1-2; D is undetermined. This CDR3 comprises 14 residues. Trimming pared 4 bases from V and 0 bases from J, leaving 9 bases between. CDR3 in DNA: TGTGCCAGCAGTTCCAGACAAGCTAACTATGGCTACACCTTC. Translating it yields CASSSRQANYGYTF.

The J gene is TRBJ2-3, the V gene TRBV24-1, with a weak D call TRBD1 (9 bases). The CDR3 is 19 amino acids. Germline V CDR1 and CDR2: KGHDR, SFDVKD. V gave up 4 bases and J gave up 5 bases, with 27 bases separating them. The CDR3 loop is CATSDPGTGSGSVVDTQYF. In nucleotides, the CDR3 is TGTGCCACCAGTGACCCCGGGACAGGGAGCGGGAGTGTGGTAGATACGCAGTATTTT.

The V call is TRBV20-1, the J call TRBJ2-3, with 13 nucleotides matching TRBD2. This CDR3 is 17 amino acids long. Trimming took 0 bases from V and 3 from J; bases not matched to a gene: 6. CDR1 DFQATT and CDR2 SNEGSKA come from the germline V gene (reference sequence). The CDR3 DNA reads as TGCAGTGCTAGAGATTCCCGGACTAGCGGGAGTACAGATACGCAGTATTTT. Translation: CSARDSRTSGSTDTQYF.

This clonotype was picked up one time. This sequence joins TRBV18 and TRBJ2-1, with D unclear. V lost 0 bases and J 11 bases, leaving 20 bases between the germline ends. Germline V lookup: CDR1 KGHSH, CDR2 LQKENI. CDR3 length equals 16 residues. The CDR3 here is CASSPPESLGWSKQFF. The DNA for the CDR3 is TGTGCCAGCTCACCACCAGAGAGTCTGGGTTGGTCAAAGCAGTTCTTC.

This rearrangement joins TRBV9 to TRBJ2-1; 8 nucleotides line up with TRBD2. The CDR3 extends over 16 amino acids. With 1 base clipped from V and 6 bases from J, the junction kept 9 bases outside the gene matches. Germline CDR1 is SGDLS and CDR2 is YYNGEE. The CDR3: CASSVYGTRVTNEQFF. In DNA, the CDR3 is TGTGCCAGCAGCGTATATGGGACTAGGGTAACCAATGAGCAGTTCTTC.

The rearrangement joins TRBV7-6 to TRBJ2-7; 12 bases are shared with TRBD1. V lost 5 bases and J lost 3; bases outside the gene matches: 5. Germline CDR1 is SGHVS and CDR2 is FNYEAQ. The CDR3 is 15 amino acids. CDR3 protein: CASSEGQGALYEQYF. For the CDR3, the DNA is TGTGCCAGCAGCGAGGGACAGGGGGCTCTCTACGAGCAGTACTTC.

This chain connects TRBV10-2 to TRBJ1-1; TRBD1 matches 8 bases. The CDR3 totals 12 residues. Germline-derived CDR1 and CDR2 are WSHSY and SAAADI. Trimming cost V 3 bases and J 11 bases; bases outside gene matches: 5. This CDR3 reads CASSEQGGSAFF. Written as DNA, the CDR3 is TGCGCCAGCAGTGAACAGGGGGGTTCGGCTTTCTTT.